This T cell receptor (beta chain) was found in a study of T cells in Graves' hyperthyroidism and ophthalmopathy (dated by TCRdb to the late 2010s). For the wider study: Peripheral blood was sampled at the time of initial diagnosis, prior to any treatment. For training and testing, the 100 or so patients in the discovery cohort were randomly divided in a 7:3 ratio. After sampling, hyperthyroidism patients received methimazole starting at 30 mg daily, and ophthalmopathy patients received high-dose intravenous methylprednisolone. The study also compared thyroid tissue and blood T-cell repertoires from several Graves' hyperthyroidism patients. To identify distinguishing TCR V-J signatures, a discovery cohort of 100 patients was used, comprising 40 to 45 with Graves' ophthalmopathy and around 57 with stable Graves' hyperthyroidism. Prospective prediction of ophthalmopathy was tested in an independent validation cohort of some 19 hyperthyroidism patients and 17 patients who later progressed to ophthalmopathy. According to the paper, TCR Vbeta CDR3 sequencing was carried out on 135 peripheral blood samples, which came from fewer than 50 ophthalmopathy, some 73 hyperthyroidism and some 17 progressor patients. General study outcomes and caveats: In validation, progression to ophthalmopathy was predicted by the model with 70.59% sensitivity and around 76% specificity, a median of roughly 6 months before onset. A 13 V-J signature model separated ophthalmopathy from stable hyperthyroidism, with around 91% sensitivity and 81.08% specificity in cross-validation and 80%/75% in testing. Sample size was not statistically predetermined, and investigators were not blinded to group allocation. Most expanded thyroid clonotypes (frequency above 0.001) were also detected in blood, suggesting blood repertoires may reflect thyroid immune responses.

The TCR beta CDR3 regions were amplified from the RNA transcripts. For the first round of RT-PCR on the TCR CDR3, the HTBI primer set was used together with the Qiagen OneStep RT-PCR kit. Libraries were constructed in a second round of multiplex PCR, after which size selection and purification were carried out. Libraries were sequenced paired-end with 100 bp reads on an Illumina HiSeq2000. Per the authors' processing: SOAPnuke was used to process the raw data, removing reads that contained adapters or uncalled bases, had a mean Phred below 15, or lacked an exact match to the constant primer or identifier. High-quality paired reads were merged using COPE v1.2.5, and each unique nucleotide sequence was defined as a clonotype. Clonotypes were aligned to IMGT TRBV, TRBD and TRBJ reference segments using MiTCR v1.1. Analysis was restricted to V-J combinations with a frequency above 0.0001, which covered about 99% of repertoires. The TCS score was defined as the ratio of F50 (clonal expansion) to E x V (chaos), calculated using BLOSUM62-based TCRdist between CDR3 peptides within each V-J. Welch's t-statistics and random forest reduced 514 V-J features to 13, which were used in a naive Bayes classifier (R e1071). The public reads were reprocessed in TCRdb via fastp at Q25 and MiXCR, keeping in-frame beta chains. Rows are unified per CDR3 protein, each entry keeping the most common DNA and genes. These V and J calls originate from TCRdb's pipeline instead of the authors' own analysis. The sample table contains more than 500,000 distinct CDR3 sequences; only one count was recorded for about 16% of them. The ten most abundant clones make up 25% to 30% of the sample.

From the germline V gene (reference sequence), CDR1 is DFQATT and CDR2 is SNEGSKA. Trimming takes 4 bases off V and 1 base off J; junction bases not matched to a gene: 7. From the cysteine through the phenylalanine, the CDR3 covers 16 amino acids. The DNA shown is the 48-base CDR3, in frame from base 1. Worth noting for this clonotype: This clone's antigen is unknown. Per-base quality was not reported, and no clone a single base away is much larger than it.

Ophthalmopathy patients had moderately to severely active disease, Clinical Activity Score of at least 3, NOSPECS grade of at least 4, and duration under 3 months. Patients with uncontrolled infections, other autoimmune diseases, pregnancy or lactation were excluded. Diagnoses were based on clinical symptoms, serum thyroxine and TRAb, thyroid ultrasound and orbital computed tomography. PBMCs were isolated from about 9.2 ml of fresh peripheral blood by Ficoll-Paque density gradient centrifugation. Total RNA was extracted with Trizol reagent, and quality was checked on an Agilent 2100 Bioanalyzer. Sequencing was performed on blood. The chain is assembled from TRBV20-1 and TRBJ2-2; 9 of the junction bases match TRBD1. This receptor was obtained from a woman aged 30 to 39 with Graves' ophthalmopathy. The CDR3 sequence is CSATTGTGQNTGELFF. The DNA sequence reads TGCAGTGCTACAACCGGGACAGGGCAGAACACCGGGGAGCTGTTTTTT.